The entry below describes one T cell receptor (beta chain). The antigen remains undetermined. From 500 ng of total RNA, TCR beta-specific cDNA was reverse-transcribed using a constant-region primer. Three rounds of nested multiplex PCR with slightly modified ARM-PCR produced TCR beta libraries. TRBV1-TRBV30 forward primers and a C-beta reverse primer were used in the first two PCR rounds, which each ran for about 10 cycles. TCRdb passed the multiplex PCR reads through MiXCR, listing each CDR3 protein once. Here the sample spans 300,000 to 350,000 distinct CDR3 sequences, around 60% being singletons. These data are taken from a study of tumor-infiltrating lymphocytes in primary liver carcinoma. Study in general: Stage T1-T3 N0M0 tumors spanned about 4 to 11 cm. Broader study findings: The difference in top-250-clone fraction between tumors and blood was significant, favoring tumors (p = 0.039).

Extraction also yielded germline DNA, while blood RNA was obtained from unsorted whole blood. Collection of around 4 milliliters of peripheral blood took place before surgery. There are 12 residues in the CDR3. V lost 3 bases and J lost 7, with 11 bases in between. Germline V CDR1 and CDR2: GTSNPN, SVGIG (reference sequence). The V call is TRBV30, the J call TRBJ2-3; TRBD1 is a possible D gene (6 bases). The receptor was isolated from a man aged 35-49 years with primary liver carcinoma and hepatitis B virus infection. The specimen sequenced was peripheral blood. In nucleotides, the CDR3 is TGTGCCTGGAGGCAGGGGTGGAATACGCAGTATTTT. Translated, it gives CAWRQGWNTQYF.